This passage covers 12 T cell receptor beta chains from one sample sequenced in a study of beta chain features in type 1 diabetes. Reverse transcribing all isolated RNA meant expressed TCRB transcripts were sequenced. Here immunoSEQ multiplex PCR was the method, and the copy in TCRdb shows in-frame clones only, minus some. There are 150,000 to 200,000 clones in the sample; approximately 9.9% occur only once, and over 2% lies in the top ten. Sequenced material: central memory CD4+ T cells from blood. The receptors originated from a woman aged 18-29 years in good health.

This clone was counted only a few times. The chain recombines TRBV11-3 with TRBJ2-1; no clear D. Germline-derived CDR1 and CDR2 are SGHNT and YENEEA. The V gene lost 0 bases and the J gene lost 6 bases, with 3 bases spanning the gap. The CDR3 has 12 residues. This CDR3 is CASSLEANEQFF. The CDR3 coding sequence is TGTGCCAGCAGCTTAGAGGCCAATGAGCAGTTCTTC.

This clone came up a few times. J is TRBJ2-7 and V is TRBV5-1; 8 nucleotides match TRBD1. V gave up 4 bases and J gave up 5 bases; unmatched junction bases: 11. CDR1 SGHRS and CDR2 YFSETQ come from the germline V gene. CDR3 length: 15 residues. The CDR3 region is CASSPRGTGGNEQYF. DNA of the CDR3: TGCGCCAGCAGCCCAAGAGGGACAGGTGGGAACGAGCAGTACTTC.

This clone was detected a few times. V usage is TRBV30 and J usage is TRBJ1-2; 8 bases line up with TRBD1. Germline V CDR1 and CDR2: GTSNPN, SVGIG (reference sequence). There are 13 residues in the CDR3. The V segment lost 2 bases and the J segment 5 bases; nucleotides outside the gene matches: 4. The CDR3: CAWSQRTGYGYTF. The CDR3 DNA reads TGTGCCTGGAGTCAGAGGACAGGGTATGGCTACACCTTC.

This clone was observed a few times. The chain uses TRBV11-2 and TRBJ2-3; possibly TRBD2 for D (5 bases). Germline assignment: CDR1 SGHAT and CDR2 FQNNGV. Trimming cost V 2 bases and J 4 bases, with 10 bases left between them. CDR3 size: 14 residues. For the CDR3, the DNA is TGTGCCAGCAGCTTAAGTAGCGTTGCAGATACGCAGTATTTT. Encoded protein: CASSLSSVADTQYF.

The chain has TRBV29-1 and TRBJ2-6; D might be TRBD1 (5 bases). CDR1 SQVTM and CDR2 ANQGSEA come from the germline V gene. The CDR3 totals 15 residues. Deletions cut 5 bases from V and 1 base from J, with 12 bases between. CDR3 coding DNA: TGCAGCGTTCAGGGTTACAAGTCTGGGGCCAACGTCCTGACTTTC. This gives the protein CSVQGYKSGANVLTF.

A few counts support this clone. V and J are TRBV6-5 and TRBJ1-4; 10 nucleotides agree with TRBD1. Germline trimming cut 6 bases from V and 5 bases from J; bases unmatched to any gene: 3. CDR3 length equals 14 residues. Germline CDR1 reads MNHEY; CDR2 reads SVGAGI. CDR3 protein: CASSRTGGNEKLFF. The CDR3 DNA reads TGTGCCAGCAGCCGGACAGGGGGAAATGAAAAACTGTTTTTT.

This clone was found a few times. The chain recombines TRBV29-1 with TRBJ2-3; the match to TRBD2 covers 9 bases. Germline CDR1 and CDR2: SQVTM and ANQGSEA. V lost 4 bases, J lost 3 bases, and 2 bases stayed unmatched. The CDR3 runs to 13 residues. The CDR3 DNA is TGCAGCGTTGGTGGACTAGCGACAGATACGCAGTATTTT. This gives the protein CSVGGLATDTQYF.

The chain is built from TRBV18 and TRBJ1-4; tentative D call: TRBD1 (5 bases). Germline CDR1 KGHSH, CDR2 LQKENI. This CDR3 has 13 residues. Trimming took off 8 bases at V and 7 bases at J, with 14 bases between the two ends. This chain's CDR3 is CASTAGVGEKLFF. The CDR3 DNA sequence: TGTGCCAGCACGGCGGGGGTCGGTGAAAAACTGTTTTTT.

This clone was counted between two and nine times. The V call is TRBV5-6, the J call TRBJ1-2; 12 bases align to TRBD1. Germline CDR1 SGHDT, CDR2 YYEEEE. The CDR3 consists of 17 residues. Trimming cost V 2 bases and J 7 bases; bases outside gene matches: 12. The CDR3 region has the DNA TGTGCCAGCAGCTTACCGGGACAGGGGGCCTCCTTGCGTGGCTACACCTTC. This codes for CASSLPGQGASLRGYTF.

This clone occurred a few times. Other DNA sequences in the same sample also yield this CDR3. The CDR3 DNA reads TGTGCCTGGAGTGTAGGCGGTAACACCATATATTTT. It is translated as CAWSVGGNTIYF. The J gene is TRBJ1-3, the V gene TRBV30; D unclear. This CDR3 has 12 residues. Deletions cut 0 bases from V and 7 bases from J, with 7 bases between. Looked up from germline, CDR1 is GTSNPN and CDR2 is SVGIG (reference sequence).

This chain uses TRBV13 with TRBJ2-6, with D possibly matching TRBD1 (5 bases). V was clipped by 2 bases and J by 4 bases, with 15 bases between them. In germline, CDR1 is PRHDT, CDR2 FYEKMQ (reference sequence). The CDR3 extends over 17 amino acids. The CDR3 sequence is CASSLIGASRGANVLTF. CDR3 nucleotides: TGTGCCAGCAGCTTAATAGGGGCCTCCCGAGGGGCCAACGTCCTGACTTTC.

This clone was observed at least ten times. The chain joins TRBV2 to TRBJ2-1; 9 bases match TRBD2. The CDR3 has 12 amino acids. CDR1 is SNHLY and CDR2 is FYNNEI in the germline V gene. After removal of 6 bases from V and 8 bases from J, the junction contained 2 bases not matched to a gene. In nucleotides, the CDR3 is TGTGCCAGCAGGATAGCGGGGGATGAGCAGTTCTTC. Amino acids: CASRIAGDEQFF.